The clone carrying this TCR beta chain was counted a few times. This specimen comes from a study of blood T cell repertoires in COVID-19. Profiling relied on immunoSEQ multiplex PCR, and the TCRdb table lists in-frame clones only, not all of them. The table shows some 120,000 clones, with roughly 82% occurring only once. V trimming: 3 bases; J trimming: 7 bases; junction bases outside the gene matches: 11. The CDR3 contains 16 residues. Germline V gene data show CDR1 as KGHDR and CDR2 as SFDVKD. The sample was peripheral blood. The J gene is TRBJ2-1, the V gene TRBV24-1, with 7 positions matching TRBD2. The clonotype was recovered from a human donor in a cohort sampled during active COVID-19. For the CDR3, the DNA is TGTGCCACCAGTGATGAAGGGCAGCGGGGAACAAATGAGCAGTTCTTC. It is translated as CATSDEGQRGTNEQFF.